These 24 T cell receptor beta chains were all obtained from the same sample, sequenced in a study of CD8 T cells in Susac syndrome. An input of about 0.45 to 1 ug of RNA was subjected to reverse transcription using random hexamers. TCRdb fed the immunoSEQ multiplex PCR reads into MiXCR, producing one record per CDR3 protein. This table holds about 210,000 distinct CDR3 sequences, 95% found once. Sequencing was carried out using CD4+ T cells from PBMCs. These receptor sequences come from a human donor with multiple sclerosis.

The chain joins TRBV27 to TRBJ2-7; 9 bases match TRBD1. There are 13 residues in the CDR3. V was clipped by 6 bases and J by 2 bases; unmatched bases: 2. The V gene's germline CDR1 is MNHEY and CDR2 SMNVEV (reference sequence). The CDR3: CASSRTGAYEQYF. CDR3 sequence (DNA): TGTGCCAGCAGCCGGACAGGGGCCTACGAGCAGTACTTC.

The CDR3, as DNA: TGCGCCAGCAGCAGAACCCAGACTAGCGGGAGTTACGAGCAGTACTTC. Its protein product is CASSRTQTSGSYEQYF. This chain uses TRBV5-1 with TRBJ2-7; 12 bases align to TRBD2. CDR1 is SGHRS, CDR2 YFSETQ, per germline. The V gene end was trimmed by 4 bases and the J gene end by 4 bases; junction bases not matched to a gene: 9. This CDR3 spans 16 amino acids.

The chain joins TRBV3-1 to TRBJ2-1; 8 bases line up with TRBD1. In germline, CDR1 is LGHDT, CDR2 YNNKEL (reference sequence). The junction had 4 bases not matched to a gene; V was cut back by 2 bases and J by 4 bases. CDR3 length: 15 residues. CDR3 in amino acids: CASSQTGQGYNEQFF. CDR3 nucleotide sequence: TGTGCCAGCAGCCAAACAGGACAGGGTTACAATGAGCAGTTCTTC.

The CDR3 is CASMNRITYGYTF. As DNA, the CDR3 is TGTGCCAGCATGAACAGGATTACCTATGGCTACACCTTC. The V and J genes are TRBV27 and TRBJ1-2; the D gene is possibly TRBD1 (5 bases). CDR1 is MNHEY and CDR2 is SMNVEV in the germline V gene (reference sequence). Trimming took 7 bases from V and 4 from J, leaving 13 bases between them. The CDR3 covers 13 residues.

The CDR3 spells CASSLERTDTQYF. CDR3 bases: TGTGCCAGCAGTTTAGAGCGGACAGATACGCAGTATTTT. The rearrangement uses TRBV12-3 or TRBV12-4 and TRBJ2-3; a weak D match, TRBD2 (5 bases). V was shortened by 1 base and J by 3 bases, with 5 bases between the two germline ends. There are 13 residues in the CDR3.

The chain carries TRBV2 and TRBJ2-1, with TRBD2 identical over 9 bases. From germline, CDR1 is SNHLY and CDR2 FYNNEI. The CDR3 consists of 13 residues. Trimming removed 10 bases from V and 5 bases from J; junction bases left unmatched: 6. The CDR3: CATRTSADNEQFF. CDR3 in DNA: TGTGCCACCCGGACTAGCGCCGACAATGAGCAGTTCTTC.

The CDR3 loop reads CASSLVLDDTGELFF. For the CDR3, the DNA is TGCGCCAGCAGCTTGGTGCTGGATGACACCGGGGAGCTGTTTTTT. The rearrangement joins TRBV5-1 to TRBJ2-2; D uncertain. Germline CDR1 and CDR2: SGHRS and YFSETQ. V lost 0 bases and J 3 bases, leaving 9 bases between the germline ends. The CDR3 contains 15 residues.

The V call is TRBV5-1, the J call TRBJ2-5; the D call may be TRBD1 or TRBD2 (5 bases each). The length of the CDR3 is 15 residues. Trimming left V 5 bases short and J 3 bases short, with 17 bases between. In germline, CDR1 is SGHRS, CDR2 YFSETQ. The CDR3 nucleotides read TGCGCCAGCAGTTCTCAGGGACGGGGCGAAGAGACCCAGTACTTC. Translation gives CASSSQGRGEETQYF.

V usage is TRBV29-1 and J usage is TRBJ1-4; no clear D gene. This CDR3 has 14 amino acids. CDR1 SQVTM and CDR2 ANQGSEA come from the germline V gene. With 7 bases removed from V and 7 bases from J, the gap between germline ends came to 19 bases. The CDR3 spells CSAHLAGVTEKLFF. In DNA, the CDR3 is TGCAGCGCACACTTGGCGGGTGTGACTGAAAAACTGTTTTTT.

V is TRBV18 and J is TRBJ2-4; D uncertain. The CDR3 has 17 amino acids. CDR1 is KGHSH, CDR2 LQKENI, per germline. Trimming shortened V by 4 bases and J by 2 bases, and 18 bases separated the two germline ends. For the CDR3, the DNA is TGTGCCAGCTCACGGGCCCCGGTTGTCTGGACCAAAAACATTCAGTACTTC. Amino acids: CASSRAPVVWTKNIQYF.

The chain is built from TRBV5-1 and TRBJ1-1; possibly TRBD1 for D (6 bases). From germline, CDR1 is SGHRS and CDR2 YFSETQ. The V end was cut by 5 bases, the J end by 0 bases, with 11 bases between. CDR3 length: 14 residues. CDR3 in DNA: TGCGCCAGCAGTTCCGGGACAATGAACACTGAAGCTTTCTTT. Protein product: CASSSGTMNTEAFF.

V gene TRBV12-3 or TRBV12-4 combines with J gene TRBJ2-6; D unclear. This CDR3 has 14 amino acids. V lost 6 bases and J 0 bases, leaving 6 bases between the germline ends. DNA of the CDR3: TGTGCCAGCAGACGGTCCTCTGGGGCCAACGTCCTGACTTTC. Its protein product is CASRRSSGANVLTF.

V is TRBV29-1 and J is TRBJ2-1; D gene ambiguous. Germline CDR1 is SQVTM and CDR2 is ANQGSEA. The CDR3 covers 14 residues. The V end was cut by 6 bases, the J end by 0 bases, with 12 bases between. The CDR3 sequence: CSVAQLRSYNEQFF. The CDR3 coding sequence is TGCAGCGTAGCCCAACTCCGCTCCTACAATGAGCAGTTCTTC.

The chain is built from TRBV3-1 and TRBJ1-2; perhaps TRBD1 as D (6 bases). Trimming cost V 5 bases and J 7 bases, with 11 bases left between them. Per germline, CDR1 LGHDT and CDR2 YNNKEL (reference sequence). This CDR3 has 12 residues. This chain's CDR3 is CASSYIRGGYTF. The CDR3 bases are TGTGCCAGCAGCTATATCAGGGGTGGCTACACCTTC.

This sequence joins TRBV7-9 and TRBJ1-5, with D hard to call. This CDR3 comprises 13 residues. Germline CDR1 and CDR2: SEHNR and FQNEAQ (reference sequence). V was shortened by 4 bases and J by 5 bases, with 9 bases between the two germline ends. The CDR3 reads CASSSNTDQPQHF. In DNA, the CDR3 is TGTGCCAGCAGCTCCAACACGGATCAGCCCCAGCATTTT.

The chain recombines TRBV27 with TRBJ2-2, with D unresolved. The V gene lost 1 base and the J gene lost 7 bases, with 7 bases spanning the gap. Germline V gene data show CDR1 as MNHEY and CDR2 as SMNVEV (reference sequence). The CDR3 sequence is 13 residues long. The CDR3 region is CASSLFEFGELFF. The DNA for the CDR3 is TGTGCCAGCAGTTTATTCGAGTTCGGGGAGCTGTTTTTT.

This chain uses TRBV9 with TRBJ2-3; D is possibly TRBD2 (5 bases). The CDR3 is 14 amino acids. Germline V lookup: CDR1 SGDLS, CDR2 YYNGEE. Between the trimmed V and J ends, which lost 0 bases and 6 bases, there was a span of 11 bases. The CDR3 coding sequence is TGTGCCAGCAGCGTAGTTGGCGGCGGGGATACGCAGTATTTT. Translation: CASSVVGGGDTQYF.

This chain links TRBV2 with TRBJ2-7; no firm D call. This CDR3 has 11 amino acids. V lost 2 bases and J lost 5, with 4 bases in between. Germline assignment: CDR1 SNHLY and CDR2 FYNNEI. CDR3 DNA sequence: TGTGCCAGCAGTGAACGTCACGAGCAGTACTTC. Its protein product is CASSERHEQYF.

This rearrangement joins TRBV28 to TRBJ2-1; D remains unclear. Per germline, CDR1 MDHEN and CDR2 SYDVKM. This CDR3 spans 10 amino acids. V was clipped by 6 bases and J by 8 bases, with 5 bases between them. CDR3 amino acids: CASRRHEQFF. CDR3 sequence (DNA): TGTGCCAGCAGACGACATGAGCAGTTCTTC.

The CDR3 loop is CASSKFGRFYGYTF. For the CDR3, the DNA is TGTGCCAGCAGCAAATTCGGCAGGTTCTATGGCTACACCTTC. The chain employs TRBV21-1 and TRBJ1-2. TRBV21-1 is a listed pseudogene. CDR3 size: 14 residues.

The chain carries TRBV20-1 and TRBJ1-5; D is uncertain. The CDR3 sequence is 16 residues long. V dropped 0 bases and J dropped 2 bases, with 14 bases sitting between them. Germline V gives CDR1 DFQATT, CDR2 SNEGSKA (reference sequence). The CDR3, as DNA: TGCAGTGCTAGAGATGCAGGAAGAGGCCGCAATCAGCCCCAGCATTTT. Its translation: CSARDAGRGRNQPQHF.

V gene TRBV28 combines with J gene TRBJ2-1; 13 bases are shared with TRBD2. V trimming: 4 bases; J trimming: 13 bases; junction bases outside the gene matches: 7. From germline, CDR1 is MDHEN and CDR2 SYDVKM. There are 14 residues in the CDR3. The chain's CDR3 is CASSSLLAGGYQFF. The CDR3 DNA reads TGTGCCAGCAGTTCCCTACTAGCGGGAGGGTACCAGTTCTTC. Using reference TRBV28 and TRBJ2-1 for the parts outside the CDR3, the full variable domain is DVKVTQSSRYLVKRTGEKVFLECVQDMDHENMFWYRQDPGLGLRLIYFSYDVKMKEKGDIPEGYSVSREKKERFSLILESASTNQTSMYLCASSSLLAGGYQFFGPGTRLTVL.

This clonotype was seen only once. This chain links TRBV3-1 with TRBJ2-1; 10 bases align to TRBD2. Per the germline V gene, CDR1 is LGHDT and CDR2 is YNNKEL (reference sequence). The CDR3 has 14 residues. Trimming at V came to 5 bases and at J to 10 bases, leaving 8 bases not matched to a gene. The CDR3 here is CASSKPSGGREQFF. In DNA form, the CDR3 reads TGTGCCAGCAGCAAGCCTAGCGGGGGAAGGGAGCAGTTCTTC.

This chain joins TRBV29-1 and TRBJ2-2; D may correspond to TRBD1 or TRBD2 (5 bases each). There are 15 residues in the CDR3. Trimming took off 3 bases at V and 4 bases at J, with 15 bases between the two ends. CDR1 is SQVTM, CDR2 ANQGSEA, per germline. This chain's CDR3 is CSVDGGSGGTGELFF. Here the CDR3 DNA reads TGCAGCGTTGATGGTGGGAGTGGGGGCACCGGGGAGCTGTTTTTT.